Following are 16 T cell receptor beta chains from one sample sequenced in a study of T cells after yellow fever vaccination. TCRdb analysed the 5' RACE reads with MiXCR anew, one entry per CDR3 protein. The sample consists of approximately 600,000 distinct CDR3 sequences, over 9% of them appearing once. Sequencing was performed on PBMCs, taken on the day of the yellow fever booster vaccination. Source of these receptors: a man aged 25-45 years who received the YFV17D yellow fever vaccine.

This clonotype occurred a few times. V usage is TRBV20-1 and J usage is TRBJ1-2; D is perhaps TRBD1 (5 bases). Germline V gives CDR1 DFQATT, CDR2 SNEGSKA (reference sequence). V was shortened by 3 bases and J by 6 bases, with 8 bases between the two germline ends. This CDR3 is built from 11 residues. CDR3 in amino acids: CSASRDDGYTF. In nucleotides, the CDR3 is TGCAGTGCTAGCAGGGACGATGGCTACACCTTC.

This clonotype occurred many times. The CDR3 DNA reads as TGTGCCAGCAGCGCCTCGAGACTAGCGGGATACAATGAGCAGTTCTTC. Residues: CASSASRLAGYNEQFF. V and J are TRBV2 and TRBJ2-1; 11 bases agree with TRBD2. CDR3 size: 16 residues. Trimming removed 6 bases from V and 4 bases from J; junction bases left unmatched: 8. Germline V gene lookup returns CDR1 SNHLY and CDR2 FYNNEI.

In nucleotides, the CDR3 is TGCAGTGCTAGGTCGGAGGGACGGGGGCAGTACTTC. It is translated as CSARSEGRGQYF. The J gene is TRBJ2-7, the V gene TRBV20-1; weak D call: TRBD2 (6 bases). The CDR3 spans 12 residues. Deletions cut 3 bases from V and 9 bases from J, with 15 bases between. CDR1 DFQATT and CDR2 SNEGSKA come from the germline V gene (reference sequence).

The genes are TRBV6-5 and TRBJ2-5, with D possibly matching TRBD2 (6 bases). Germline V lookup: CDR1 MNHEY, CDR2 SVGAGI. The CDR3 runs to 13 residues. V was pared by 2 bases and J by 4 bases, with 8 bases between. The CDR3 coding sequence is TGTGCCAGCAGTTACGCGGGGAGAGAGACCCAGTACTTC. It specifies CASSYAGRETQYF.

This clonotype was observed many times. The chain has TRBV12-3 or TRBV12-4 and TRBJ2-1, with TRBD1 matching 9 bases. The length of the CDR3 is 16 residues. Trimming cost V 6 bases and J 2 bases; bases outside gene matches: 8. The CDR3, as DNA: TGTGCCAGCAGGGGCTGGACAGGGGACGCCTACAATGAGCAGTTCTTC. It encodes CASRGWTGDAYNEQFF.

This clonotype was seen a handful of times. This rearrangement joins TRBV12-3 or TRBV12-4 to TRBJ1-1; a possible D gene is TRBD1 (5 bases). This CDR3 has 13 amino acids. Deletions cut 6 bases from V and 6 bases from J, with 14 bases between. In nucleotides, the CDR3 is TGTGCCAGCAGGGCCGGGGGGAGGGCTGAAGCTTTCTTT. Its translation: CASRAGGRAEAFF.

This clonotype was found a few times. V and J are TRBV7-3 and TRBJ2-1, with 16 bases lining up with TRBD2. Germline V gene data show CDR1 as SGHTA and CDR2 as FQGTGA. After removal of 5 bases from V and 6 bases from J, the junction contained 4 bases not matched to a gene. This CDR3 is built from 16 residues. CDR3 DNA sequence: TGTGCCAGCAGCAAAGGGACTAGCGGGAGGGGCAATGAGCAGTTCTTC. This translates into CASSKGTSGRGNEQFF.

A few counts support this clonotype. The chain links TRBV12-3 or TRBV12-4 to TRBJ2-7; 7 nucleotides agree with TRBD2. The trim removed 6 bases at V and 2 bases at J, leaving 10 bases unmatched. The CDR3 has 15 amino acids. CDR3 residues: CASSSFGGGAYEQYF. CDR3 DNA: TGTGCCAGCAGCTCGTTTGGGGGGGGGGCCTACGAGCAGTACTTC.

V is TRBV10-3 and J is TRBJ2-2; D perhaps matches TRBD2 (5 bases). Germline CDR1 is ENHRY and CDR2 is SYGVKD. The CDR3 is 14 amino acids. Trimming pared 0 bases from V and 3 bases from J, leaving 5 bases between. CDR3 DNA: TGTGCCATCAGTGAGTCGAGGGACACCGGGGAGCTGTTTTTT. Its protein product is CAISESRDTGELFF.

This clonotype showed up just a few times. This sequence joins TRBV20-1 and TRBJ2-7; 8 bases are shared with TRBD1. CDR1 and CDR2 (germline): DFQATT, SNEGSKA (reference sequence). The CDR3 length is 13 residues. V shed 5 bases and J 2 bases; nucleotides not matched to a gene: 5. The CDR3 reads CSASRTGTYEQYF. As DNA, the CDR3 is TGCAGTGCTTCACGGACAGGGACCTACGAGCAGTACTTC.

This sequence joins TRBV24-1 and TRBJ2-1, with 9 bases identical to TRBD2. V lost 0 bases and J lost 4; bases outside the gene matches: 3. This CDR3 spans 16 amino acids. Per the germline V gene, CDR1 is KGHDR and CDR2 is SFDVKD. CDR3 protein: CATSDLTSGPYNEQFF. The CDR3 DNA reads as TGTGCCACCAGTGATTTGACTAGCGGGCCTTACAATGAGCAGTTCTTC.

This clonotype was observed a few times. The chain carries TRBV18 and TRBJ2-3; D ambiguous. Trimming took off 1 base at V and 2 bases at J, with 7 bases between the two ends. The CDR3 sequence is 14 residues long. Germline V gene lookup returns CDR1 KGHSH and CDR2 LQKENI. The CDR3 spells CASSPQGFTDTQYF. In DNA, the CDR3 is TGTGCCAGCTCACCACAGGGATTCACAGATACGCAGTATTTT.

This clonotype came up many times. V usage is TRBV12-3 or TRBV12-4 and J usage is TRBJ1-2, with D unclear. V was clipped by 6 bases and J by 5 bases, with 16 bases between them. The CDR3 has 14 residues. The CDR3 coding sequence is TGTGCCAGCAGCAGCGGGCCTGGCTTTTATGGCTACACCTTC. Its protein product is CASSSGPGFYGYTF.

Only a few counts were recorded for this clonotype. The chain uses TRBV20-1 and TRBJ2-7, with 10 bases lining up with TRBD2. Germline CDR1 reads DFQATT; CDR2 reads SNEGSKA (reference sequence). CDR3 length: 14 residues. The V segment lost 3 bases and the J segment 3 bases; nucleotides outside the gene matches: 5. CDR3 nucleotides: TGCAGTGCTAGGCCCGGGACTAGCGACTACGAGCAGTACTTC. Its protein is CSARPGTSDYEQYF.

This clonotype is a singleton in its sample. V is TRBV30 and J is TRBJ1-6, with TRBD1 as a possible D gene (6 bases). From germline, CDR1 is GTSNPN and CDR2 SVGIG (reference sequence). Trimming left V 3 bases short and J 1 base short, with 10 bases between. This CDR3 contains 15 residues. DNA for the CDR3: TGTGCCTGGAGGGTCCAGGGGTCCTATAATTCACCCCTCCACTTT. Amino acids: CAWRVQGSYNSPLHF.

Only a few counts were recorded for this clonotype. The V gene is TRBV9, the J gene TRBJ2-5, with D possibly called TRBD1 or TRBD2 (5 bases each). This CDR3 is built from 15 residues. V gave up 0 bases and J gave up 1 base, with 10 bases separating them. Germline assignment: CDR1 SGDLS and CDR2 YYNGEE. CDR3 in DNA: TGTGCCAGCAGCGTAGGGGGCGGGCCCCAAGAGACCCAGTACTTC. This encodes CASSVGGGPQETQYF.